This TCR beta chain was sequenced during a study of blood T cell repertoires in COVID-19. Data came from immunoSEQ multiplex PCR; TCRdb stores just in-frame clones and leaves some out. The sample has 150,000 or so clones; roughly 84% are singletons. This CDR3 region has 13 residues. V was trimmed by 8 bases and J by 3 bases, leaving 16 bases between them. Germline values: CDR1 SQVTM, CDR2 ANQGSEA. Cohort 3 recovery required two negative PCRs, clearance, or symptom resolution. This clonotype originated in a woman aged 45 to 65 who had recovered from COVID-19. The chain links TRBV29-1 to TRBJ1-2, with D possibly being TRBD1 (6 bases). Input material: PBMCs or T cells enriched from blood (not recorded which). In DNA form, the CDR3 reads TGCAGCACCTATTACTCAGGGGACTATGGCTACACCTTC. Translating it yields CSTYYSGDYGYTF.